The 6 T cell receptor beta chains below were found in one sample sequenced in a study of neurological immune-mediated disorders. TCRdb itself ran the 5' RACE reads through MiXCR, one entry per CDR3 protein. The profile covers 28,000 or so distinct CDR3 sequences, with roughly 21% appearing a single time and 16% taken by the ten largest. Sequenced sample: PBMCs. All receptors come from a woman in her sixties in good health.

This clonotype came up a few times. The chain employs TRBV7-3 and TRBJ2-5, with 8 bases matching TRBD2. Germline CDR1 is SGHTA and CDR2 is FQGTGA. This CDR3 spans 15 amino acids. The trim removed 2 bases at V and 0 bases at J, leaving 2 bases unmatched. The CDR3 nucleotides read TGTGCCAGCAGCTTAGCGGGAGGTAACCAAGAGACCCAGTACTTC. Encoded protein: CASSLAGGNQETQYF.

This clonotype was counted ten times or more. CDR3 sequence (DNA): TGTGCCAGCAGCTCCGGCCTGGGGCAGGGGAGGCGCTCCTACGAGCAGTACTTC. Protein: CASSSGLGQGRRSYEQYF. This rearrangement joins TRBV7-9 to TRBJ2-7; tentatively, D is TRBD1 or TRBD2 (6 bases each). The CDR3 runs to 18 residues. The germline gives CDR1 SEHNR, CDR2 FQNEAQ (reference sequence). V was clipped by 4 bases and J by 0 bases, with 22 bases between them.

This clonotype has ten or more counts. The chain joins TRBV5-1 to TRBJ2-2, with D uncertain. V was trimmed by 2 bases and J by 0 bases, leaving 8 bases between them. The germline V gene encodes CDR1 SGHRS and CDR2 YFSETQ. There are 15 residues in the CDR3. The CDR3 protein is CASSLRQANTGELFF. Written as DNA, the CDR3 is TGCGCCAGCAGCTTACGCCAAGCGAACACCGGGGAGCTGTTTTTT. Combining the CDR3 with reference TRBV5-1 and TRBJ2-2 gives the whole variable domain KAGVTQTPRYLIKTRGQQVTLSCSPISGHRSVSWYQQTPGQGLQFLFEYFSETQRNKGNFPGRFSGRQFSNSRSEMNVSTLELGDSALYLCASSLRQANTGELFFGEGSRLTVL.

This clonotype came up many times. The chain uses TRBV20-1 and TRBJ2-1; 7 nucleotides line up with TRBD1. The V gene end was trimmed by 6 bases and the J gene end by 8 bases; junction bases not matched to a gene: 19. Germline V CDR1 and CDR2: DFQATT, SNEGSKA (reference sequence). The CDR3 consists of 16 residues. This CDR3 is CSARRTGRSKGDEQFF. The CDR3 nucleotides are TGCAGTGCCCGCCGGACAGGCCGCAGCAAGGGCGATGAGCAGTTCTTC.

The sample holds many counts of this clonotype. This chain uses TRBV20-1 with TRBJ2-7; D gene ambiguous. The germline CDR1 and CDR2 sequences are DFQATT and SNEGSKA (reference sequence). Between the trimmed V and J ends, which lost 4 bases and 3 bases, there was a span of 10 bases. This CDR3 region has 12 residues. The CDR3 nucleotides are TGCAGTGCTAACAGAGACTTCTACGAGCAGTACTTC. Its protein product is CSANRDFYEQYF.

The chain employs TRBV5-1 and TRBJ2-2; D is unclear. The germline gives CDR1 SGHRS, CDR2 YFSETQ. CDR3 length: 17 residues. Trimming took off 3 bases at V and 1 base at J, with 16 bases between the two ends. CDR3 nucleotide sequence: TGCGCCAGCAGCTCCTCTCTGATGCGGTGGAACACCGGGGAGCTGTTTTTT. Protein: CASSSSLMRWNTGELFF.